These 20 T cell receptor beta chains originate from one sample sequenced in a study of human T cells and chemical hapten exposure (dated by TCRdb to about 2021). The sample's time point label, decoded: patch test 1, 2 weeks after DPC sensitization. The intended sense of this specimen's treatment or condition label: therapeutic diphenylcyclopropenone sensitization with weekly scalp DPC. Library creation used RACE. TCRdb records NextSeq 500 as the sequencer. TCRdb reprocessing: public reads trimmed at Q25 with fastp, clones called with MiXCR, in-frame beta chains kept. When rows share a CDR3 protein, they turn into one entry using the most common DNA and genes. The sample yields 380,000 or so distinct CDR3 sequences; approximately 5% were counted once. The ten top clones hold 2% to 2.5% of the sample. Here the sequenced sample was whole blood, taken in connection with sensitization to the hapten diphenylcyclopropenone (DPC). These receptors all stem from a woman aged 45-59 years with alopecia areata. Some clones in this sample may be carry-over from other donors' samples.

This clonotype was seen at least ten times. The gene calls are TRBV12-3 or TRBV12-4 and TRBJ2-3; 8 bases are shared with TRBD2. This CDR3 region has 19 residues. The V and J ends lost 7 bases and 1 base, in that order; junction bases with no gene match: 19. CDR3: CASNSAQRGIRGRTDTQYF. The CDR3 DNA is TGTGCCAGCAACTCCGCCCAGCGGGGGATTCGGGGGCGCACAGATACGCAGTATTTT.

The sample holds a few counts of this clonotype. This chain uses TRBV29-1 with TRBJ2-4, with D unclear. This CDR3 has 10 amino acids. The V gene lost 6 bases and the J gene lost 8 bases, with 8 bases spanning the gap. Germline V CDR1 and CDR2: SQVTM, ANQGSEA. CDR3: CSVHKDIQYF. The CDR3 bases are TGCAGCGTCCACAAGGACATTCAGTACTTC.

Ten or more counts support this clonotype. The gene calls are TRBV14 and TRBJ2-5; the D gene is possibly TRBD2 (6 bases). Trimming removed 1 base from V and 7 bases from J, with 16 bases in between. Germline-derived CDR1 and CDR2 are SGHDN and FVKESK. CDR3 length: 15 amino acids. CDR3 sequence: CASSQATTSWGTQYF. The CDR3 DNA follows: TGTGCCAGCAGCCAAGCGACGACTAGTTGGGGGACCCAGTACTTC.

The chain has TRBV3-1 and TRBJ2-3, with TRBD2 matching 8 bases. Trimming removed 1 base from V and 0 bases from J; junction bases left unmatched: 15. The CDR3 length is 20 residues. Germline CDR1 reads LGHDT; CDR2 reads YNNKEL (reference sequence). CDR3 in amino acids: CASSQGGRAGAPSSTDTQYF. The CDR3 DNA reads TGTGCCAGCAGCCAAGGAGGGCGAGCGGGGGCCCCCTCTAGCACAGATACGCAGTATTTT.

Points on this clonotype: With a much larger clone just one base away, this may be a read error. The genes are TRBV18 and TRBJ1-5; D gene ambiguous. The germline gives CDR1 KGHSH, CDR2 LQKENI. The CDR3 contains 15 residues. This CDR3 reads CTSSPPNKGNQPQHF. CDR3 DNA sequence: TGTACCAGCTCACCACCGAACAAAGGCAATCAGCCCCAGCATTTT.

In its sample, this clonotype was seen many times. Written as DNA, the CDR3 is TGCAGCACCATTAATGAAACCGGGGAGCTGTTTTTT. Translating gives CSTINETGELFF. The V and J genes are TRBV20-1 and TRBJ2-2, with D unclear. This CDR3 has 12 residues. Germline CDR1 reads DFQATT; CDR2 reads SNEGSKA (reference sequence).

This clonotype was observed many times. The rearrangement joins TRBV5-6 to TRBJ2-7; D not resolved. V was clipped by 0 bases and J by 3 bases, with 7 bases between them. Germline V gene data show CDR1 as SGHDT and CDR2 as YYEEEE. CDR3 size: 13 residues. DNA of the CDR3: TGTGCCAGCAGCTTGGGACTGAACTACGAGCAGTACTTC. It yields the protein CASSLGLNYEQYF.

This clonotype was picked up many times. The chain combines TRBV3-1 with TRBJ2-7; TRBD2 aligns across 11 bases. The CDR3 covers 15 residues. Germline CDR1 is LGHDT and CDR2 is YNNKEL (reference sequence). V shed 0 bases and J 5 bases; nucleotides not matched to a gene: 3. CDR3 DNA: TGTGCCAGCAGCCAAGACTCACTAGCGGGAGACGAGCAGTACTTC. Encoded protein: CASSQDSLAGDEQYF.

This clonotype was recorded many times. The chain has TRBV10-2 and TRBJ2-3; 10 positions match TRBD2. The germline gives CDR1 WSHSY, CDR2 SAAADI. Trimming at V came to 7 bases and at J to 6 bases, leaving 10 bases not matched to a gene. CDR3 length: 15 residues. Written as DNA, the CDR3 is TGCGCCAGCATCGGACTAGCGGAACCCGCGGATACGCAGTATTTT. The encoded protein is CASIGLAEPADTQYF.

In this sample, this clonotype turned up a few times. The chain carries TRBV7-2 and TRBJ2-2; D tentatively fits TRBD1 or TRBD2 (5 bases each). The V and J ends lost 0 bases and 4 bases respectively, with 12 bases between them. Looked up from germline, CDR1 is SGHTA and CDR2 is FQGNSA. CDR3 length: 16 amino acids. CDR3 sequence: CASSLAAGAATGELFF. The CDR3, as DNA: TGTGCCAGCAGCTTAGCCGCCGGGGCAGCCACCGGGGAGCTGTTTTTT.

This clonotype was counted ten times or more. The gene calls are TRBV12-3 or TRBV12-4 and TRBJ2-3; TRBD1 might be the D (5 bases). Trimming cost V 10 bases and J 2 bases, with 13 bases left between them. The CDR3 is made up of 13 amino acids. DNA of the CDR3: TGTGCCACACAGGACCCGCTCACAGATACGCAGTATTTT. Protein sequence: CATQDPLTDTQYF.

The sample holds a few counts of this clonotype. This sequence joins TRBV6-2 or TRBV6-3 and TRBJ2-1, with D perhaps matching TRBD1 (5 bases). The V gene lost 9 bases and the J gene lost 7 bases, with 19 bases spanning the gap. This CDR3 contains 14 residues. Germline lookup yields CDR1 MNHEY and CDR2 SVGEGT. CDR3 nucleotides: TGTGCCAGTTACGGGCAGGGTAGTAAGAATGAGCAGTTCTTC. This encodes CASYGQGSKNEQFF.

This clonotype was seen ten or more times. This rearrangement joins TRBV7-2 to TRBJ2-3; tentatively, D is TRBD2 (6 bases). Germline CDR1 SGHTA, CDR2 FQGNSA. V lost 5 bases and J 3 bases, leaving 12 bases between the germline ends. The CDR3 totals 14 residues. Here the CDR3 DNA reads TGTGCCAGCAGCGACGGACTATCTACAGATACGCAGTATTTT. Encoded protein: CASSDGLSTDTQYF.

This clonotype was detected ten times or more. The chain is built from TRBV6-1 and TRBJ1-5; 8 nucleotides match TRBD1. This CDR3 has 15 amino acids. The germline CDR1 and CDR2 sequences are MNHNS and SASEGT. V gave up 4 bases and J gave up 6 bases; unmatched junction bases: 8. The CDR3 protein is CASSVGQGRGQPQHF. DNA for the CDR3: TGTGCCAGCAGTGTTGGACAGGGCAGGGGTCAGCCCCAGCATTTT.

The sample holds a few counts of this clonotype. The rearrangement uses TRBV20-1 and TRBJ2-3; the match to TRBD2 covers 11 bases. The CDR3 runs 15 residues. CDR1 is DFQATT and CDR2 is SNEGSKA in the germline V gene (reference sequence). J gave up 2 bases and V 3 bases, and 4 bases lay outside the gene matches. CDR3 nucleotides: TGCAGTGCTAGTGGGACTAGCGGATTCACAGATACGCAGTATTTT. Protein: CSASGTSGFTDTQYF.

On this clonotype itself: A much larger clone differs by one base, so this may be a read error. The chain joins TRBV9 to TRBJ1-1, with no clear D. The V end lost 6 bases, the J end lost 0 bases, and 9 bases lay between the germline ends. This CDR3 has 13 residues. Germline CDR1 reads SGDLS; CDR2 reads YYNGEE. DNA for the CDR3: TGTGCCAGCATGGTAGAGCTGAACACTGAAGCTTTCTTT. Its protein product is CASMVELNTEAFF.

This clonotype was detected a few times. V gene TRBV29-1 combines with J gene TRBJ1-1; D is possibly TRBD1 (5 bases). Per germline, CDR1 SQVTM and CDR2 ANQGSEA. Between the trimmed V and J ends, which lost 5 bases and 6 bases, there was a span of 13 bases. The CDR3 length is 12 residues. The CDR3: CSVSQGGAEAFF. CDR3 bases: TGCAGCGTTTCCCAGGGAGGGGCTGAAGCTTTCTTT.

The chain employs TRBV5-1 and TRBJ1-4, with 10 bases fitting TRBD1. Germline loops: CDR1 SGHRS, CDR2 YFSETQ. The trim removed 0 bases at V and 6 bases at J, leaving 5 bases unmatched. This CDR3 region has 16 residues. CDR3 in DNA: TGCGCCAGCAGCTTGGAGGACAGGGGGGAAGATGAAAAACTGTTTTTT. Amino acids: CASSLEDRGEDEKLFF. Supplemented by reference TRBV5-1 and TRBJ1-4, the full variable domain reads KAGVTQTPRYLIKTRGQQVTLSCSPISGHRSVSWYQQTPGQGLQFLFEYFSETQRNKGNFPGRFSGRQFSNSRSEMNVSTLELGDSALYLCASSLEDRGEDEKLFFGSGTQLSVL.

In its sample, this clonotype was seen a few times. The V and J genes are TRBV12-3 or TRBV12-4 and TRBJ2-5, with D perhaps being TRBD1 or TRBD2 (5 bases each). CDR3 size: 13 residues. The V end was cut by 6 bases, the J end by 4 bases, with 12 bases between. The CDR3 DNA reads TGTGCCAGCAGATCGGGGCCTGGAGAGACCCAGTACTTC. Its protein product is CASRSGPGETQYF.

The J gene is TRBJ1-6, the V gene TRBV6-1; D is unresolved. This CDR3 spans 19 amino acids. Trimming removed 6 bases from V and 0 bases from J, with 21 bases in between. The germline V gene encodes CDR1 MNHNS and CDR2 SASEGT. CDR3 sequence: CASSREIGSGSSYNSPLHF. The CDR3 region has the DNA TGTGCCAGCAGCCGTGAAATAGGTAGCGGGAGCTCCTATAATTCACCCCTCCACTTT.